This T cell receptor beta chain emerged from a study of shared clonotypes between healthy human individuals. To note about this clone: Its specificity is unknown.

V lost 0 bases and J lost 4, with 16 bases in between. Germline CDR1 is SGHDN and CDR2 is FVKESK. CDR3 length: 17 residues. Method: immunoSEQ multiplex PCR; TCRdb's copy keeps in-frame clones and lacks some. The table includes about 2.3 million clones, 92% detected once. The study's findings and limits: Naive subsets tended to show greater estimated richness than memory subsets. All-four-donor shared clonotypes had higher generation probabilities than non-shared clonotypes did.

The chain employs TRBV14 and TRBJ2-1; possible D gene TRBD1, 6 bases. Sequencing was carried out using naive CD4+ T cells from PBMCs. Noted subset: CD45RA+ positively selected. The sequence was obtained from a man between 18 and 29 years old in good health. Some clones in this sample may be carry-over from other donors' samples. DNA of the CDR3: TGTGCCAGCAGCCAAGATGTGTGGGGGCAGGTTTACAATGAGCAGTTCTTC. Translating gives CASSQDVWGQVYNEQFF.